This T cell receptor beta chain was recovered during a study of Tregs in tolerant kidney transplant recipients. Study-level results: Validation in larger populations is needed because few patients were studied. Expanding Tregs on activated donor B cells appeared to best identify donor-specific TCRbeta clones. Biological reproducibility was not directly addressed in this study.

Produced via immunoSEQ multiplex PCR; TCRdb's table is partial and in-frame only. The sample holds around 230,000 clones; about 80% are singletons and the top ten take less than 0.75%. Unstimulated Tregs (CD4+CD25+CD127-) and CD4+CD25- non-Tregs were sorted from PBMCs. For this clone: Its antigen is unknown.

V dropped 4 bases and J dropped 1; count of bases not matched to a gene: 5. The CDR3 sequence is 15 residues long. Germline assignment: CDR1 SGHRS and CDR2 YFSETQ. The material sequenced was CD4+ T cells from blood. The chain employs TRBV5-1 and TRBJ2-5; 9 bases are a match to TRBD1. This clonotype was sampled from a human donor in good health. The CDR3 DNA follows: TGCGCCAGCAGCCCCGGGACAGGGATCCAAGAGACCCAGTACTTC. Translated, it gives CASSPGTGIQETQYF.